The clone carrying this T cell receptor beta chain was detected only a few times. Its antigen is not known. This entry belongs to a study of response to subunit inactivated influenza vaccine. Study results and caveats: Researchers suggested that each seasonal influenza vaccination recruits few new T cells.

The CDR3 extends over 13 amino acids. Trimming took 1 base from V and 8 from J, leaving 11 bases between them. TCRdb re-called the RT-PCR reads with MiXCR, one entry per CDR3 protein. The sample lists about 480,000 distinct CDR3 sequences; 25% were seen once. The V gene is TRBV12-3 or TRBV12-4, the J gene TRBJ1-2; a possible D gene is TRBD1 (6 bases). The receptor comes from a man in his forties or fifties who received an inactivated influenza vaccine. Sample: CD4+ T cells sorted from PBMCs, taken less than 6 days after vaccination. The CDR3 nucleotides read TGTGCCAGCAGTTTAGACAGGGCATCCGGCTACACCTTC. It translates to CASSLDRASGYTF.